A single sample gave rise to the 7 T cell receptor beta chains below, sequenced in a study of T cell changes during pregnancy in multiple sclerosis. Method: immunoSEQ multiplex PCR; TCRdb's copy keeps in-frame clones and lacks some. The profile shows roughly 50,000 clones, around nine tenths of them singletons. Sequenced material: CD4+ T cells from peripheral blood mononuclear cells, taken after pregnancy. These receptors were taken from a female donor with multiple sclerosis, enrolled in a pregnancy study.

V is TRBV11-2 and J is TRBJ2-7; unclear D gene. CDR1 is SGHAT, CDR2 FQNNGV, per germline. With 5 bases removed from V and 4 bases from J, the gap between germline ends came to 6 bases. The CDR3 totals 11 residues. DNA for the CDR3: TGTGCCAGCAGCCACATTTACGAGCAGTACTTC. It encodes CASSHIYEQYF.

This chain links TRBV18 with TRBJ2-3; 11 bases fit TRBD2. CDR1 and CDR2 from the germline V gene are KGHSH and LQKENI. J gave up 1 base and V 5 bases, and 2 bases lay outside the gene matches. The CDR3 spans 15 residues. CDR3 in amino acids: CASSELAGGTDTQYF. CDR3 in DNA: TGTGCCAGCTCAGAACTAGCGGGAGGCACAGATACGCAGTATTTT.

The chain carries TRBV6-1 and TRBJ2-5, with 11 positions matching TRBD1. The germline gives CDR1 MNHNS, CDR2 SASEGT. V shed 5 bases and J 5 bases; nucleotides not matched to a gene: 7. The CDR3 is made up of 15 amino acids. Written as DNA, the CDR3 is TGTGCCAGCAGTCCTAGGACAGGGGGCCCGGAGACCCAGTACTTC. It encodes CASSPRTGGPETQYF.

The chain employs TRBV4-2 and TRBJ2-6, with D maybe TRBD2 (5 bases). V lost 3 bases to trimming and J lost 2 bases, with 17 bases between them. Germline assignment: CDR1 LGHNA and CDR2 YNFKEQ. This CDR3 is 18 amino acids long. CDR3 nucleotides: TGTGCCAGCAGCCAGACCCGGGGTGGTGGCCCTGGGGCCAACGTCCTGACTTTC. This sequence encodes CASSQTRGGGPGANVLTF.

In this sample, this clone turned up once. At one end, the junction sequence differs from germline, possibly due to a read error. The chain carries TRBV5-6 and TRBJ2-3, with 11 bases aligning to TRBD2. Germline V gene data show CDR1 as SGHDT and CDR2 as YYEEEE. This CDR3 region has 18 residues. The CDR3 here is CASSFWLDTSGGTNTQYF. The CDR3 DNA sequence: TGTGCCAGCAGCTTTTGGCTGGATACTAGCGGGGGCACAAATACGCAGTATTTT.

This sequence joins TRBV7-2 and TRBJ2-7, with D maybe TRBD1 (6 bases). The length of the CDR3 is 13 residues. Trimming shortened V by 4 bases and J by 3 bases, and 10 bases separated the two germline ends. Germline V lookup: CDR1 SGHTA, CDR2 FQGNSA. The CDR3 loop reads CASSSQGNYEQYF. The DNA of the CDR3 is TGTGCCAGCAGCTCACAGGGTAACTACGAGCAGTACTTC.

This sequence joins TRBV14 and TRBJ2-5, with TRBD1 matching over 10 bases. The CDR3 extends over 16 amino acids. J was trimmed by 4 bases and V by 5 bases; bases with no gene match: 10. Germline CDR1 reads SGHDN; CDR2 reads FVKESK. This CDR3 is CASSATGTGVRETQYF. CDR3 bases: TGTGCCAGCAGCGCAACCGGGACAGGGGTGAGAGAGACCCAGTACTTC.